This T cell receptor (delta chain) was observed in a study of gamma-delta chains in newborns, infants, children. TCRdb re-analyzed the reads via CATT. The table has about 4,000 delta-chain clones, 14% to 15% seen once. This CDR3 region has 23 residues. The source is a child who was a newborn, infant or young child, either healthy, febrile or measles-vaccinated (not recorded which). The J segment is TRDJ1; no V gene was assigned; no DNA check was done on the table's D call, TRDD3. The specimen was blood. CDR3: CALGELPLPTLMLDPPYTDKLIF. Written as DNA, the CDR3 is TGTGCTCTTGGGGAGCTACCCCTTCCTACGTTGATGTTGGACCCCCCGTACACCGATAAACTCATCTTT.